This T cell receptor (beta chain) was profiled in a study of blood T cell repertoires in COVID-19. Those enrolled, adults aged roughly 18 to 89 years, came from roughly 23 US areas. Membership in each cohort depended on participant-reported clinical history. The sample holds one count of this clone. In the original workflow: Reference gene primer amplification gave nucleated cell count estimates. Generated by immunoSEQ multiplex PCR, the TCRdb table keeps only in-frame clones and is missing some. The DNA was the basis for D and trimming; V, J and clone size are from that table. The sample shows over 200,000 clones, around four fifths of them seen only once. Germline V gives CDR1 LNHNV, CDR2 YYDKDF (reference sequence). V dropped 3 bases and J dropped 2 bases, with 10 bases sitting between them. The CDR3 is made up of 14 amino acids.

The source is a middle-aged man who had recovered from COVID-19. Sequencing was carried out using PBMCs or T cells enriched from blood (not recorded which). The J gene is TRBJ1-2, the V gene TRBV15; D gene ambiguous. CDR3 residues: CATSSDGGNYGYTF. Here the CDR3 DNA reads TGTGCCACCAGCAGTGACGGCGGCAACTATGGCTACACCTTC.